The 5 T cell receptor beta chains presented below share a single source sample, sequenced in a study of blood T cell repertoires in COVID-19. Sequencing used immunoSEQ multiplex PCR; TCRdb keeps in-frame clones, though not all of them. The repertoire holds roughly 25,000 clones, approximately 84% seen once, with under 20% in the top ten. Sequenced sample: peripheral blood. The receptors come from a woman older than 75 with acute or convalescent COVID-19.

The J gene is TRBJ2-3, the V gene TRBV29-1; 8 bases line up with TRBD2. Germline CDR1 SQVTM, CDR2 ANQGSEA. With V trimmed by 5 bases and J by 2 bases, 6 bases remained unmatched. This CDR3 spans 14 amino acids. CDR3 coding DNA: TGCAGCGTTCGGGGGGGCTTGTACACAGATACGCAGTATTTT. Protein product: CSVRGGLYTDTQYF.

This clone has just one count. This chain uses TRBV24-1 with TRBJ2-3; 7 nucleotides line up with TRBD2. Per the germline V gene, CDR1 is KGHDR and CDR2 is SFDVKD. CDR3 length: 14 residues. With V trimmed by 5 bases and J by 6 bases, 7 bases remained unmatched. CDR3 protein: CATSVGGGADTQYF. The CDR3 region has the DNA TGTGCCACCAGTGTAGGCGGGGGTGCCGATACGCAGTATTTT.

This clone was detected once. The gene calls are TRBV7-9 and TRBJ2-1; 8 nucleotides match TRBD2. Germline CDR1 and CDR2: SEHNR and FQNEAQ (reference sequence). V gave up 5 bases and J gave up 1 base; unmatched junction bases: 7. The CDR3 has 16 residues. The CDR3 loop is CASSGTRGGSYNEQFF. CDR3 coding DNA: TGTGCCAGCAGCGGTACCCGGGGGGGGTCCTACAATGAGCAGTTCTTC. The full variable domain, its missing parts supplied by reference TRBV7-9 and TRBJ2-1, is DTGVSQNPRHKITKRGQNVTFRCDPISEHNRLYWYRQTLGQGPEFLTYFQNEAQLEKSRLLSDRFSAERPKGSFSTLEIQRTEQGDSAMYLCASSGTRGGSYNEQFFGPGTRLTVL.

The chain links TRBV5-1 to TRBJ2-7; the match to TRBD1 covers 9 bases. Germline CDR1 SGHRS, CDR2 YFSETQ. Trimming took 4 bases from V and 1 from J; bases not matched to a gene: 18. The CDR3 covers 19 residues. CDR3 nucleotide sequence: TGCGCCAGCAGCAGAACATACCTCACCGACAGGGGGACTTCCTACGAGCAGTACTTC. Encoded protein: CASSRTYLTDRGTSYEQYF.

The J gene is TRBJ2-5, the V gene TRBV5-1; the D gene is possibly TRBD2 (5 bases). Trimming stripped 1 base from V and 4 bases from J, with 11 bases between. CDR1 is SGHRS and CDR2 is YFSETQ in the germline V gene. The CDR3 extends over 14 amino acids. The CDR3 DNA sequence: TGCGCCAGCAGCTTGCCTAGCAGAATAGAGACCCAGTACTTC. The encoded protein is CASSLPSRIETQYF.